This section outlines one TCR beta chain sequence together with its context. The source of the sample is a study of control samples from healthy donors and cancer patients. Libraries were prepared by immunoSEQ multiplex PCR; TCRdb keeps only in-frame clonotypes and omits some of them. The sample includes under 200,000 clones, more than 85% of them seen just once. Trimming left V 8 bases short and J 7 bases short, with 3 bases between. The CDR3 covers 8 residues. CDR1 and CDR2 from the germline V gene are MRHNA and SNTAGT. The chain links TRBV6-4 to TRBJ2-7; D is ambiguous. The sequenced sample was blood. This clonotype was sampled from a woman aged 25 to 39 in good health. In nucleotides, the CDR3 is TGTGCCAGCCCAGAGCAGTACTTC. This encodes CASPEQYF.